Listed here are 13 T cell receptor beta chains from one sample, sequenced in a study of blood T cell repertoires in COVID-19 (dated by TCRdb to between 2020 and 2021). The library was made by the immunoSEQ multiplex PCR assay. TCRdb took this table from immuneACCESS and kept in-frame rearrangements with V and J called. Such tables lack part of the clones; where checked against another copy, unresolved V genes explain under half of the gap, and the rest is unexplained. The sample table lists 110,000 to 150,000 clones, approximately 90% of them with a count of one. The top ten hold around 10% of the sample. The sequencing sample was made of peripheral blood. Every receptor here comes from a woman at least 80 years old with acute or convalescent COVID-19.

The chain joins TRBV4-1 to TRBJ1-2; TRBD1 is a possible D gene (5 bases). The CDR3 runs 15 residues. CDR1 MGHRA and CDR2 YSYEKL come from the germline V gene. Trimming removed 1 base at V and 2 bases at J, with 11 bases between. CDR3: CASSQVSTVNYGYTF. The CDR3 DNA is TGCGCCAGCAGCCAAGTTTCGACAGTGAACTATGGCTACACCTTC.

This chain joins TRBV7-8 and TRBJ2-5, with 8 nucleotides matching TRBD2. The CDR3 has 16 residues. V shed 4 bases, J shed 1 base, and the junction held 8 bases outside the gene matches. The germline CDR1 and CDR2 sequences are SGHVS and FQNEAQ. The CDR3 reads CASSSGLATPQETQYF. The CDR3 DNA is TGTGCCAGCAGCTCAGGACTAGCTACCCCCCAAGAGACCCAGTACTTC.

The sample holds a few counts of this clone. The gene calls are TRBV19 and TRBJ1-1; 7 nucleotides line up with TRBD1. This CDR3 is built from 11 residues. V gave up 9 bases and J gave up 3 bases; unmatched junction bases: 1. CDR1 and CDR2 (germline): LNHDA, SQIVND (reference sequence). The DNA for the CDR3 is TGTGCCAGCAGGGGGTACACTGAAGCTTTCTTT. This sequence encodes CASRGYTEAFF.

CDR3 protein: CASSKSQGGNTEAFF. CDR3 bases: TGTGCCAGCAGCAAAAGCCAGGGGGGGAACACTGAAGCTTTCTTT. The chain is built from TRBV3-1 (or the pseudogene TRBV3-2) and TRBJ1-1; 7 positions agree with TRBD1. V gave up 5 bases and J gave up 1 base; unmatched junction bases: 7. There are 15 residues in the CDR3. Germline CDR1 reads LGHDT; CDR2 reads YNNKEL (reference sequence).

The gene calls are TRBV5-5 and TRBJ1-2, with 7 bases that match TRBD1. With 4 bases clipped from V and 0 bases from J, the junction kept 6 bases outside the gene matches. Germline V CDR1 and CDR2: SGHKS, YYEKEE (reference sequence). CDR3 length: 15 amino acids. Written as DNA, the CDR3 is TGTGCCAGCAGCCACGGGACAGATCCTAACTATGGCTACACCTTC. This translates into CASSHGTDPNYGYTF.

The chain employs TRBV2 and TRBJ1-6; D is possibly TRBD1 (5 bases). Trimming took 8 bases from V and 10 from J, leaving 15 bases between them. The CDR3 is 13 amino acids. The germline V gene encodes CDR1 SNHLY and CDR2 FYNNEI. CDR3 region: CASEGVRPSPLHF. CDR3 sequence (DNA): TGTGCCAGCGAAGGGGTTAGACCCTCACCCCTCCACTTT.

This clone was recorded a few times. The chain's CDR3 is CASSYTGDTEAFF. For the CDR3, the DNA is TGCGCCAGCAGTTACACAGGGGACACTGAAGCTTTCTTT. The chain links TRBV5-1 to TRBJ1-1; 7 bases are a match to TRBD1. The CDR3 length is 13 residues. From germline, CDR1 is SGHRS and CDR2 YFSETQ. J was trimmed by 3 bases and V by 5 bases; bases with no gene match: 4.

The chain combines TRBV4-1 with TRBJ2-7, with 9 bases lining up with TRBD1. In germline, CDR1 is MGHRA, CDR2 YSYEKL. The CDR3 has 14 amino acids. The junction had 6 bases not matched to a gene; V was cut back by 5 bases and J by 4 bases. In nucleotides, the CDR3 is TGCGCCAGCAGCATTCGGACAGGGGCATACGAGCAGTACTTC. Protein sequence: CASSIRTGAYEQYF.

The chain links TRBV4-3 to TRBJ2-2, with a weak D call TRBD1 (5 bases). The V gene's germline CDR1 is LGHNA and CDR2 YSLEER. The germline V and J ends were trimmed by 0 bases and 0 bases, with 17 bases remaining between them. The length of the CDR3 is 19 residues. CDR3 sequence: CASSQDWQGTYANTGELFF. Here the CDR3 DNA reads TGCGCCAGCAGCCAAGATTGGCAGGGAACCTATGCGAACACCGGGGAGCTGTTTTTT.

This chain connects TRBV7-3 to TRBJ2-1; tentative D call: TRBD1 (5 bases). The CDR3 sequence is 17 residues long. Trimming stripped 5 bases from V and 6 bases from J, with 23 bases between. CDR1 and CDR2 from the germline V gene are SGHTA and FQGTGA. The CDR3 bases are TGTGCCAGCAGCCCAAAGGGGTTAGGAGCCTTACTCAATGAGCAGTTCTTC. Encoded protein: CASSPKGLGALLNEQFF.

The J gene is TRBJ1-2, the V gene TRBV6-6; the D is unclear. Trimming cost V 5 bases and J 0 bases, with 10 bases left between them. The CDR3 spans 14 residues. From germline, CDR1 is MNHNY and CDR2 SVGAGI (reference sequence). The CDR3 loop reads CASSPDGANYGYTF. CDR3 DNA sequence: TGTGCCAGCAGTCCGGACGGGGCTAACTATGGCTACACCTTC.

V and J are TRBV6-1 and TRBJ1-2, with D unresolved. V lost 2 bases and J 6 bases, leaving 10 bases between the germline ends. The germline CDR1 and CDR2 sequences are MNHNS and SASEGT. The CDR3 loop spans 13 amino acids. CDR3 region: CASSELLSHGYTF. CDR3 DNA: TGTGCCAGCAGTGAACTTTTGAGCCATGGCTACACCTTC.

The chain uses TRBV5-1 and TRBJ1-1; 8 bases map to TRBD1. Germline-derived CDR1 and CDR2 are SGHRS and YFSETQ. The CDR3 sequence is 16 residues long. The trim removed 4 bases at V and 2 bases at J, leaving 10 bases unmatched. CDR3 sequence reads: CASSVHVTGVNTEAFF. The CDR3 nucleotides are TGCGCCAGCAGCGTGCATGTGACAGGGGTAAACACTGAAGCTTTCTTT.